The clone carrying this T cell receptor (beta chain) was detected many times. Trimming left V 3 bases short and J 2 bases short, with 7 bases between. This CDR3 contains 13 residues. Germline V gene sequence: CDR1 MNHNY, CDR2 SVGAGI (reference sequence). Sequencing runs each yielded over 170 million TCR-beta sequences from 15-18 subjects. One entry per CDR3 protein results from TCRdb running MiXCR on the 5' RACE reads. Of 50,000 to 60,000 distinct CDR3 sequences in the sample, roughly 17% were seen once. The data belong to a study of neurological immune-mediated disorders. The source is a man aged 55 to 70 in good health. This chain joins TRBV6-6 and TRBJ1-1; a weak D match, TRBD1 (5 bases). Input material: PBMCs. The DNA for the CDR3 is TGTGCCAGCAGTTATCAGGGTAACACTGAAGCTTTCTTT. Translating it yields CASSYQGNTEAFF.